The T cell receptor (beta chain) described here comes from a study of cytomegalovirus exposure and HLA in healthy donors. Study-wide background: In an earlier analysis, 95 million to 140 million unique TCR beta sequences were found from 150 million to 200 million T cells.

Worth noting for this clone: Its antigen is unidentified.

With 60 Vbeta and 13 Jbeta primers, the PCR was carried out. This table comes from immunoSEQ multiplex PCR, and its TCRdb copy is limited to in-frame clones, with some not included. Of 100,000 or so clones detected, around four fifths appear once; the ten largest clones hold under 8.5%. The study, taken as a whole, reports: Rare TCR sequences predominated, though certain public TCRs were found in many donors. TCR beta chains numbering more than 150 were designated cytomegalovirus-associated. A later analysis revealed that TCR association rates differed between HLA loci, peaking at DRB1 and bottoming out at HLA-C.

This CDR3 comprises 12 residues. Germline lookup yields CDR1 MDHEN and CDR2 SYDVKM. Trimming removed 1 base from V and 6 bases from J, with 4 bases in between. The receptor was derived from a man aged 25 to 45 in good health and CMV-seronegative. The sequencing sample was made of PBMCs. This rearrangement joins TRBV28 to TRBJ1-5; D not resolved. CDR3 sequence: CASSLFSQPQHF. DNA of the CDR3: TGTGCCAGCAGTTTATTCTCTCAGCCCCAGCATTTT.